This entry lists 3 T cell receptor beta chains sequenced from one sample in a study of cytomegalovirus exposure and HLA in healthy donors. A multiplex PCR was run with 60 Vbeta primers and 13 Jbeta primers. Produced via immunoSEQ multiplex PCR; TCRdb's table is partial and in-frame only. The sample consists of over 150,000 clones, 70% to 80% of them appearing once. The specimen was PBMCs. Receptor source: a young man in good health and CMV-seropositive.

V is TRBV6-5 and J is TRBJ1-2; D might be TRBD1 (5 bases). The germline V and J ends were trimmed by 5 bases and 4 bases, with 14 bases remaining between them. CDR1 is MNHEY, CDR2 SVGAGI, per germline. The CDR3 has 14 amino acids. Here the CDR3 reads CASSPTGLLYGYTF. Here the CDR3 DNA reads TGTGCCAGCAGTCCTACAGGCTTACTCTATGGCTACACCTTC.

The chain combines TRBV10-3 with TRBJ1-5, with 8 bases lining up with TRBD1. The germline gives CDR1 ENHRY, CDR2 SYGVKD. This CDR3 contains 14 residues. The V gene end was trimmed by 3 bases and the J gene end by 4 bases; junction bases not matched to a gene: 2. The CDR3 sequence: CAISENRGNQPQHF. The CDR3 DNA reads as TGTGCCATCAGTGAAAACAGGGGGAATCAGCCCCAGCATTTT.

The J gene is TRBJ1-1, the V gene TRBV6-5; 7 bases are shared with TRBD1. Trimming took 6 bases from V and 7 from J; bases not matched to a gene: 11. Per the germline V gene, CDR1 is MNHEY and CDR2 is SVGAGI. The CDR3 covers 14 residues. The CDR3 region has the DNA TGTGCCAGCAGCCCCTTAGACAGGGTGGGTGAAGCTTTCTTT. This translates into CASSPLDRVGEAFF.